This T cell receptor beta chain was identified during a study of molecular identifiers for immune sequencing clone quantification. Study-level results: Whereas naive cells kept under 1% of molecules in clones above 20 RNA copies, such clones held over 99% in effectors.

This clonotype was detected ten times or more. Its specificity is not known. The naive CD8 libraries originated from between roughly 17,000 and 1,000,000 sorted cells and drew on 10%, 30% or 50% RNA. Sorting captured naive CD8 T cells as CD8+CD4-CCR7+CD45RA+. TCRdb reprocessed the PCR reads with MiXCR, giving one entry per CDR3 protein. The sample holds roughly 71,000 distinct CDR3 sequences; 18% are singletons and the top ten take around 1.5%. Sequencing input: naive CD8+ T cells from blood, with Jurkat cell RNA spiked in. The subset is: FACS-sorted CD8+CD4-CCR7+CD45RA+ naive T cells. The TCR was taken from a human donor in good health. Some libraries in this study had Jurkat cell RNA spiked in.

CDR3 sequence reads: CASSMPRDSTYEQYF. CDR3 sequence (DNA): TGTGCCAGTAGTATGCCCCGGGACAGTACCTACGAGCAGTACTTC. J is TRBJ2-7 and V is TRBV19; 7 positions match TRBD1. The CDR3 runs 15 residues. V was clipped by 3 bases and J by 2 bases; unmatched bases: 7. From germline, CDR1 is LNHDA and CDR2 SQIVND (reference sequence).